Each of the 13 T cell receptor beta chains below was sequenced from the same sample in a study of Ad26.COV2.S vaccination and SARS-CoV-2 variants (dated by TCRdb to the early 2020s). The treatment or condition label on this specimen signifies: around 19 received Ad26.COV2.S at low or high dose, single or two shots; 5 received placebo; per-sample allocation not given. Repertoires of vaccine and placebo recipients were sequenced from samples collected on day 63 after the first injection. The library was made by the immunoSEQ multiplex PCR assay. The immuneACCESS repertoire file appears here via TCRdb, limited to in-frame rearrangements. These files lack a portion of the clones; in checked studies, under half of the deficit traces to unresolved V genes, and the cause of the others is not known. Counted in this sample were some 300,000 clones; over 80% of them appeared once. 2.1% of the sample belongs to the ten largest clones.

The input for sequencing was peripheral blood, taken in a trial of Ad26.COV2.S vaccine versus placebo. The receptors shown here come from a person aged 18-65 years who received the Ad26.COV2.S COVID-19 vaccine or a placebo.

The CDR3 is CASSPTRRVPNQPQHF. CDR3 bases: TGTGCCAGCAGCCCGACCCGCAGGGTCCCCAATCAGCCCCAGCATTTT. This chain connects TRBV28 to TRBJ1-5; TRBD1 is a possible D gene (5 bases). This CDR3 has 16 amino acids. The germline V and J ends were trimmed by 6 bases and 3 bases, with 18 bases remaining between them. The V gene's germline CDR1 is MDHEN and CDR2 SYDVKM.

The V and J genes are TRBV7-8 and TRBJ1-1, with D uncertain. Germline V lookup: CDR1 SGHVS, CDR2 FQNEAQ. V was shortened by 4 bases and J by 1 base, with 7 bases between the two germline ends. This CDR3 comprises 13 residues. In nucleotides, the CDR3 is TGTGCCAGCAGCTCATCAGAGAACACTGAAGCTTTCTTT. Its translation: CASSSSENTEAFF.

The rearrangement joins TRBV19 to TRBJ1-2; D is unresolved. CDR1 LNHDA and CDR2 SQIVND come from the germline V gene (reference sequence). There are 12 residues in the CDR3. V lost 3 bases and J lost 6, with 8 bases in between. CDR3 bases: TGTGCCAGTAGTATGGCATATGATGGCTACACCTTC. It is translated as CASSMAYDGYTF.

The chain has TRBV5-5 and TRBJ2-7; D is uncertain. Per germline, CDR1 SGHKS and CDR2 YYEKEE (reference sequence). The V gene lost 0 bases and the J gene lost 0 bases, with 10 bases spanning the gap. The CDR3 runs 15 residues. CDR3 DNA: TGTGCCAGCAGCTTGGAGGTAGTAAGCTCCTACGAGCAGTACTTC. Translation: CASSLEVVSSYEQYF.

The chain links TRBV12-3 or TRBV12-4 to TRBJ2-3; D not resolved. The germline V and J ends were trimmed by 5 bases and 10 bases, with 13 bases remaining between them. The CDR3 loop spans 12 amino acids. DNA for the CDR3: TGTGCCAGCAGTAACCCACCCTCGCCGCAGTATTTT. Its translation is CASSNPPSPQYF.

V gene TRBV7-3 combines with J gene TRBJ2-3; D may be TRBD2 (6 bases). Germline V lookup: CDR1 SGHTA, CDR2 FQGTGA. Trimming removed 3 bases at V and 4 bases at J, with 8 bases between. The CDR3 has 13 residues. CDR3 nucleotide sequence: TGTGCCAGCAGCTTCACGGGGGCAGATACGCAGTATTTT. Its translation: CASSFTGADTQYF.

This clone appeared once. J is TRBJ2-4 and V is TRBV7-2; D remains ambiguous. This CDR3 is 14 amino acids long. With 3 bases removed from V and 7 bases from J, the gap between germline ends came to 13 bases. Germline assignment: CDR1 SGHTA and CDR2 FQGNSA. The CDR3 here is CASSFPDLKNIQYF. CDR3 DNA: TGTGCCAGCAGCTTCCCAGACCTTAAGAACATTCAGTACTTC.

This clone appeared once. The chain carries TRBV6-5 and TRBJ2-5, with 10 bases matching TRBD2. The CDR3 sequence is 12 residues long. The J segment lost 7 bases and the V segment lost 6 bases, leaving 2 bases of the junction unmatched. CDR1 and CDR2 (germline): MNHEY, SVGAGI. CDR3 sequence: CASRVAGGTQYF. CDR3 sequence (DNA): TGTGCCAGCAGGGTAGCGGGGGGGACCCAGTACTTC.

The chain recombines TRBV7-2 with TRBJ2-1; D is unresolved. CDR3 length: 13 residues. The germline gives CDR1 SGHTA, CDR2 FQGNSA. V shed 1 base and J shed 12 bases, with 13 bases lying between them. CDR3 protein: CASSLDPGVGQFF. The CDR3, as DNA: TGTGCCAGCAGCTTAGACCCTGGAGTGGGGCAGTTCTTC.

The chain employs TRBV6-5 and TRBJ2-7; D not resolved. This CDR3 region has 14 residues. V was cut by 0 bases and J by 5 bases, with 11 bases left in between. CDR1 is MNHEY, CDR2 SVGAGI, per germline. CDR3 sequence reads: CASSYSGYPDEQYF. CDR3 sequence (DNA): TGTGCCAGCAGTTACTCTGGATACCCTGACGAGCAGTACTTC.

This clone has a single count. The V call is TRBV5-1, the J call TRBJ2-2, with a tentative D call TRBD1 (5 bases). The V and J ends lost 4 bases and 5 bases respectively, with 21 bases between them. Germline CDR1 reads SGHRS; CDR2 reads YFSETQ. The CDR3 covers 17 residues. CDR3 DNA sequence: TGCGCCAGCAGCCGTTCCTCGTCGTCAGGGCAGACCGGGGAGCTGTTTTTT. Translated, it gives CASSRSSSSGQTGELFF.

This clone was seen just once. This rearrangement joins TRBV6-5 to TRBJ2-7, with D perhaps assigned TRBD1 or TRBD2 (5 bases each). The length of the CDR3 is 13 residues. Between the trimmed V and J ends, which lost 10 bases and 0 bases, there was a span of 13 bases. Looked up from germline, CDR1 is MNHEY and CDR2 is SVGAGI. CDR3 residues: CATGTPSSYEQYF. The CDR3 bases are TGTGCCACCGGGACCCCGAGCTCCTACGAGCAGTACTTC.

The V and J genes are TRBV29-1 and TRBJ2-2, with a possible D match to TRBD1 (6 bases). Germline V gene lookup returns CDR1 SQVTM and CDR2 ANQGSEA. The CDR3 extends over 15 amino acids. V lost 5 bases to trimming and J lost 1 base, with 14 bases between them. CDR3 nucleotides: TGCAGCGTTTCCACCGGGACAATGAACACCGGGGAGCTGTTTTTT. Its translation is CSVSTGTMNTGELFF.